This T cell receptor (beta chain) was recovered during a study of cytomegalovirus exposure and HLA in healthy donors. Concerning this clone itself: Its antigen is as yet unknown.

The PCR used 60 Vbeta and 13 Jbeta primers. Method: immunoSEQ multiplex PCR; TCRdb's copy keeps in-frame clones and lacks some. The sample has about 34,000 clones; about 83% are singletons. Trimming cost V 6 bases and J 4 bases; bases outside gene matches: 6. The V gene's germline CDR1 is LNHDA and CDR2 SQIVND (reference sequence). The CDR3 spans 15 residues. Study results and limitations: The CMV antigen specificity of a few CMV-associated chains was confirmed through in vitro analysis. Roughly uniform depth of sequencing across donors was assumed in presence/absence analyses.

The sequenced sample was PBMCs. The TCR was taken from a boy aged 5 to 17 in good health and CMV-seronegative. The chain couples TRBV19 to TRBJ2-1; TRBD2 aligns across 10 bases. In DNA, the CDR3 is TGTGCCAGTAGCCTAACTAGCGGGGAGTACAATGAGCAGTTCTTC. Translated, it gives CASSLTSGEYNEQFF.